The 23 T cell receptor beta chains below all came from one sample that was sequenced in a study of blood T cell repertoires in COVID-19. Assay: immunoSEQ multiplex PCR; the TCRdb copy retains only in-frame clones and omits some. The sample holds 150,000 to 200,000 clones, around 86% seen once. Material: peripheral blood. The receptors come from a man younger than 30 with acute or convalescent COVID-19.

Only a few counts were recorded for this clone. V usage is TRBV12-3 or TRBV12-4 and J usage is TRBJ1-2; 8 nucleotides line up with TRBD1. CDR3 length equals 13 residues. The J segment lost 7 bases and the V segment lost 5 bases, leaving 6 bases of the junction unmatched. The CDR3 reads CASSRTGRSGYTF. CDR3 nucleotides: TGTGCCAGCAGTCGGACAGGGAGGTCTGGCTACACCTTC.

J is TRBJ2-7 and V is TRBV6-6; D uncertain. V lost 6 bases to trimming and J lost 4 bases, with 7 bases between them. CDR1 is MNHNY, CDR2 SVGAGI, per germline (reference sequence). The CDR3 totals 11 residues. CDR3 DNA sequence: TGTGCCAGCAGCCAGTCGTACGAGCAGTACTTC. This gives the protein CASSQSYEQYF.

This chain connects TRBV5-1 to TRBJ1-1, with D hard to call. The V end was cut by 2 bases, the J end by 2 bases, with 7 bases between. The CDR3 runs to 13 residues. The V gene's germline CDR1 is SGHRS and CDR2 YFSETQ. Here the CDR3 DNA reads TGCGCCAGCAGCTTCGCAGGAAACACTGAAGCTTTCTTT. As protein: CASSFAGNTEAFF.

The CDR3 spells CASSYTGGSEAFF. CDR3 coding DNA: TGCGCCAGCAGCTACACCGGAGGTAGCGAAGCTTTCTTT. The V gene is TRBV5-1, the J gene TRBJ1-1; D not resolved. The CDR3 spans 13 residues. Per germline, CDR1 SGHRS and CDR2 YFSETQ. V was shortened by 3 bases and J by 8 bases, with 14 bases between the two germline ends.

The J gene is TRBJ2-3, the V gene TRBV6-1, with 8 bases fitting TRBD2. This CDR3 region has 16 residues. Germline CDR1 MNHNS, CDR2 SASEGT. J gave up 6 bases and V 2 bases, and 10 bases lay outside the gene matches. The CDR3 DNA reads as TGTGCCAGCAGTGAACTTGGCGGGGGGACTCTCGATACGCAGTATTTT. As protein: CASSELGGGTLDTQYF.

This clone was seen at least ten times. This chain connects TRBV11-2 to TRBJ1-2; possible D gene TRBD1, 6 bases. V dropped 5 bases and J dropped 1 base, with 14 bases sitting between them. CDR1 is SGHAT, CDR2 FQNNGV, per germline. The CDR3 totals 15 residues. The CDR3 bases are TGTGCCAGCAGCCTGTATACAGGGTTTAACTATGGCTACACCTTC. Its protein product is CASSLYTGFNYGYTF.

This chain links TRBV6-4 with TRBJ2-3; 7 bases line up with TRBD2. Per the germline V gene, CDR1 is MRHNA and CDR2 is SNTAGT. CDR3 length: 16 amino acids. V shed 2 bases and J 2 bases; nucleotides not matched to a gene: 7. In DNA form, the CDR3 reads TGTGCCAGCAGTGACAGTTCTAGCGGAAACACAGATACGCAGTATTTT. Protein: CASSDSSSGNTDTQYF.

The J gene is TRBJ1-2, the V gene TRBV18; D perhaps matches TRBD1 (6 bases). With 3 bases removed from V and 6 bases from J, the gap between germline ends came to 17 bases. CDR3 length: 15 residues. The germline CDR1 and CDR2 sequences are KGHSH and LQKENI. The CDR3 DNA is TGTGCCAGCTCACCGTCCGGGACACCTCATCATGGCTACACCTTC. Protein sequence: CASSPSGTPHHGYTF.

The J gene is TRBJ2-3, the V gene TRBV7-6, with TRBD2 matching 9 bases. This CDR3 has 15 amino acids. Trimming took 1 base from V and 4 from J; bases not matched to a gene: 3. Germline V gene data show CDR1 as SGHVS and CDR2 as FNYEAQ. CDR3 nucleotides: TGTGCCAGCAGCTTAGGCGGGGGGGCCTCAGATACGCAGTATTTT. Translating gives CASSLGGGASDTQYF. The variable domain in full, completed from reference TRBV7-6 and TRBJ2-3, reads GAGVSQSPRYKVTKRGQDVALRCDPISGHVSLYWYRQALGQGPEFLTYFNYEAQQDKSGLPNDRFSAERPEGSISTLTIQRTEQRDSAMYRCASSLGGGASDTQYFGPGTRLTVL.

V and J are TRBV5-6 and TRBJ1-1, with D tentatively TRBD1 (6 bases). Germline CDR1 reads SGHDT; CDR2 reads YYEEEE. The CDR3 has 16 amino acids. Trimming pared 1 base from V and 2 bases from J, leaving 15 bases between. In nucleotides, the CDR3 is TGTGCCAGCAGCTTGAGGGGCGGGGGGCTAAACACTGAAGCTTTCTTT. Residues: CASSLRGGGLNTEAFF.

V usage is TRBV15 and J usage is TRBJ2-3; perhaps TRBD2 as D (6 bases). Germline assignment: CDR1 LNHNV and CDR2 YYDKDF (reference sequence). The length of the CDR3 is 15 residues. The V end was cut by 6 bases, the J end by 1 base, with 14 bases between. The CDR3 DNA is TGTGCCACCAGTCAGCGGGCTACGGGCACAGATACGCAGTATTTT. It yields the protein CATSQRATGTDTQYF.

The chain joins TRBV7-2 to TRBJ2-7; 9 nucleotides align to TRBD1. CDR3 size: 16 residues. Per the germline V gene, CDR1 is SGHTA and CDR2 is FQGNSA. The ends lost 2 bases at V and 1 base at J; junction bases unmatched: 6. The DNA of the CDR3 is TGTGCCAGCAGCTTAAGTGCCGGGACAGGGTCCTACGAGCAGTACGTC. Amino acid sequence: CASSLSAGTGSYEQYV.

This chain joins TRBV7-9 and TRBJ1-2, with 9 bases that match TRBD1. The CDR3 totals 15 residues. The V gene's germline CDR1 is SEHNR and CDR2 FQNEAQ (reference sequence). V trimming: 0 bases; J trimming: 6 bases; junction bases outside the gene matches: 5. This CDR3 reads CASSLALGQGHGYTF. The DNA for the CDR3 is TGTGCCAGCAGCTTAGCGCTGGGACAGGGACATGGCTACACCTTC.

The V and J genes are TRBV6-5 and TRBJ1-4; 8 bases map to TRBD1. This CDR3 contains 15 residues. Losses at the gene ends were 6 bases for V and 0 bases for J; bases not matched to a gene: 3. Germline V CDR1 and CDR2: MNHEY, SVGAGI. This chain's CDR3 is CASRDRGSTNEKLFF. The CDR3 region has the DNA TGTGCCAGCAGAGACAGGGGATCAACTAATGAAAAACTGTTTTTT.

The gene calls are TRBV7-3 and TRBJ2-2, with 10 bases that match TRBD2. The germline CDR1 and CDR2 sequences are SGHTA and FQGTGA. The junction had 2 bases not matched to a gene; V was cut back by 1 base and J by 0 bases. This CDR3 has 17 amino acids. The CDR3: CASSLMLAGANTGELFF. For the CDR3, the DNA is TGTGCCAGCAGCTTAATGCTAGCGGGGGCGAACACCGGGGAGCTGTTTTTT.

This chain links TRBV2 with TRBJ1-2, with 8 bases identical to TRBD1. CDR1 and CDR2 (germline): SNHLY, FYNNEI. V lost 10 bases, J lost 4 bases, and 11 bases stayed unmatched. CDR3 length: 14 residues. This CDR3 reads CATLGLGTGYGYTF. In nucleotides, the CDR3 is TGTGCCACCCTGGGGCTCGGGACAGGCTATGGCTACACCTTC. The complete variable domain, with remaining parts taken from reference TRBV2 and TRBJ1-2, reads EPEVTQTPSHQVTQMGQEVILRCVPISNHLYFYWYRQILGQKVEFLVSFYNNEISEKSEIFDDQFSVERPDGSNFTLKIRSTKLEDSAMYFCATLGLGTGYGYTFGSGTRLTVV.

V usage is TRBV7-3 and J usage is TRBJ1-1; the match to TRBD1 covers 9 bases. The V gene's germline CDR1 is SGHTA and CDR2 FQGTGA. Trimming removed 3 bases from V and 5 bases from J; junction bases left unmatched: 1. CDR3 size: 13 residues. The CDR3 loop reads CASSFGTGTEAFF. The CDR3 DNA follows: TGTGCCAGCAGCTTCGGGACAGGGACTGAAGCTTTCTTT. Together with reference TRBV7-3 and TRBJ1-1, the CDR3 gives the full variable domain: GAGVSQTPSNKVTEKGKYVELRCDPISGHTALYWYRQSLGQGPEFLIYFQGTGAADDSGLPNDRFFAVRPEGSVSTLKIQRTERGDSAVYLCASSFGTGTEAFFGQGTRLTVV.

This clone came up once. V gene TRBV24-1 combines with J gene TRBJ1-5, with 9 bases aligning to TRBD1. The CDR3 length is 13 residues. Trimming took 3 bases from V and 14 from J; bases not matched to a gene: 7. Germline V gives CDR1 KGHDR, CDR2 SFDVKD. CDR3 DNA sequence: TGTGCCACCAGTGATCTTAGGACAGGGGAAAAGCATTTT. Its translation: CATSDLRTGEKHF.

The rearrangement uses TRBV20-1 and TRBJ1-5; D possibly corresponds to TRBD1 (5 bases). The V and J ends lost 3 bases and 6 bases respectively, with 12 bases between them. This CDR3 comprises 13 residues. The germline CDR1 and CDR2 sequences are DFQATT and SNEGSKA (reference sequence). CDR3 in amino acids: CSASGHGSQPQHF. The DNA for the CDR3 is TGCAGTGCTAGTGGACACGGGAGTCAGCCCCAGCATTTT.

The chain uses TRBV5-4 and TRBJ2-3, with a tentative D call TRBD1 (5 bases). The CDR3 sequence is 15 residues long. Germline V gene lookup returns CDR1 SGHNT and CDR2 YYREEE (reference sequence). Trimming took off 0 bases at V and 1 base at J, with 9 bases between the two ends. CDR3: CASSLVDTGTDTQYF. The CDR3, as DNA: TGTGCCAGCAGCTTGGTGGACACTGGCACAGATACGCAGTATTTT.

The CDR3 nucleotides read TGCGCCAGCGGACTAGCGGATATCAACACCGGGGAGCTGTTTTTT. Translating it yields CASGLADINTGELFF. The J gene is TRBJ2-2, the V gene TRBV5-1; 10 bases match TRBD2. CDR1 and CDR2 (germline): SGHRS, YFSETQ. Unmatched junction bases numbered 5, after V lost 7 bases and J lost 2 bases. This CDR3 region has 15 residues.

This clone was recorded once. The rearrangement links TRBV6-5 to TRBJ2-1; no definite D call. Germline CDR1 reads MNHEY; CDR2 reads SVGAGI. The V gene lost 1 base and the J gene lost 4 bases, with 8 bases spanning the gap. CDR3 length: 14 amino acids. The chain's CDR3 is CASSYFSGYNEQFF. CDR3 DNA: TGTGCCAGCAGTTACTTCTCCGGTTACAATGAGCAGTTCTTC.

This chain connects TRBV7-3 to TRBJ2-7, with D possibly matching TRBD1 (6 bases). The CDR3 sequence is 12 residues long. Trimming pared 3 bases from V and 6 bases from J, leaving 9 bases between. The germline gives CDR1 SGHTA, CDR2 FQGTGA. The CDR3 spells CASSFRGGEQYF. DNA of the CDR3: TGTGCCAGCAGCTTTAGAGGGGGCGAGCAGTACTTC.